Presented here are 18 T cell receptor beta chains from one specimen sequenced in a study of identical twins. TCRdb analysed the 5' RACE reads with MiXCR anew, one entry per CDR3 protein. This sample has 420,000 or so distinct CDR3 sequences, with less than 20% found just once. The sample taken for sequencing was naive T cells sorted from blood. The receptor set was obtained from a man aged 50 or older in good health.

This clonotype was counted at least ten times. V gene TRBV27 combines with J gene TRBJ2-2, with a weak D call TRBD1 (6 bases). The CDR3 length is 15 residues. V shed 7 bases and J shed 1 base, with 13 bases lying between them. Germline values: CDR1 MNHEY, CDR2 SMNVEV (reference sequence). In DNA form, the CDR3 reads TGTGCCAGCAAGTCCTGGGACAAGAACACCGGGGAGCTGTTTTTT. It is translated as CASKSWDKNTGELFF.

This clonotype has only a few counts. The chain has TRBV18 and TRBJ2-7, with D perhaps TRBD1 (6 bases). The germline CDR1 and CDR2 sequences are KGHSH and LQKENI. V dropped 0 bases and J dropped 0 bases, with 9 bases sitting between them. This CDR3 contains 15 residues. CDR3 protein: CASSPPNRDSYEQYF. CDR3 sequence (DNA): TGTGCCAGCTCACCACCGAACAGGGACTCCTACGAGCAGTACTTC.

V is TRBV28 and J is TRBJ2-7, with 8 bases aligning to TRBD2. The CDR3 covers 19 residues. With 0 bases clipped from V and 4 bases from J, the junction kept 17 bases outside the gene matches. In germline, CDR1 is MDHEN, CDR2 SYDVKM. CDR3 region: CASSLWSAREQRETYEQYF. CDR3 DNA sequence: TGTGCCAGCAGTTTATGGTCCGCCCGGGAACAGCGGGAGACGTACGAGCAGTACTTC.

This clonotype was recorded many times. The chain has TRBV11-1 and TRBJ2-1, with TRBD2 matching over 12 bases. V trimming: 4 bases; J trimming: 5 bases; junction bases outside the gene matches: 15. Looked up from germline, CDR1 is SGHAT and CDR2 is FQDESV (reference sequence). This CDR3 comprises 19 residues. This CDR3 reads CASSSRLAGVPVRHNEQFF. CDR3 in DNA: TGTGCCAGCAGCTCTAGACTAGCGGGGGTTCCCGTCAGGCACAATGAGCAGTTCTTC.

The rearrangement links TRBV12-3 or TRBV12-4 to TRBJ2-7, with TRBD1 as a possible D gene (6 bases). Trimming stripped 3 bases from V and 5 bases from J, with 11 bases between. The CDR3 extends over 13 amino acids. The CDR3 region has the DNA TGTGCCAGCAGTTTTTTATCAGGGGACGAGCAGTACTTC. Protein sequence: CASSFLSGDEQYF.

This clonotype was observed a handful of times. The chain carries TRBV12-3 or TRBV12-4 and TRBJ1-6; D is uncertain. Trimming stripped 6 bases from V and 4 bases from J, with 13 bases between. The CDR3 consists of 15 residues. Here the CDR3 reads CASRPTSSYNSPLHF. The CDR3, as DNA: TGTGCCAGCAGACCTACGTCCTCGTATAATTCACCCCTCCACTTT.

The chain has TRBV6-2 or TRBV6-3 and TRBJ2-5; D is undetermined. Germline V gives CDR1 MNHEY, CDR2 SVGEGT. Trimming shortened V by 5 bases and J by 2 bases, and 6 bases separated the two germline ends. This CDR3 comprises 12 residues. CDR3 bases: TGTGCCAGCAGTAGGGATCAAGAGACCCAGTACTTC. It translates to CASSRDQETQYF.

This clonotype was seen repeatedly, ten times or more. The CDR3 DNA follows: TGCAGTACCGCCGCCGGGACAGGCATAATGTCCTACGAGCAGTACTTC. It encodes CSTAAGTGIMSYEQYF. This sequence joins TRBV20-1 and TRBJ2-7; 8 bases map to TRBD1. Trimming took 8 bases from V and 1 from J; bases not matched to a gene: 16. The V gene's germline CDR1 is DFQATT and CDR2 SNEGSKA (reference sequence). CDR3 size: 16 residues.

This clonotype was counted only a few times. The chain is built from TRBV6-5 and TRBJ1-4; 9 bases align to TRBD1. The CDR3 spans 14 residues. The germline gives CDR1 MNHEY, CDR2 SVGAGI. With 0 bases clipped from V and 11 bases from J, the junction kept 4 bases outside the gene matches. The CDR3 spells CASSYSLGQGKLFF. The CDR3 DNA sequence: TGTGCCAGCAGTTACTCTTTGGGACAGGGCAAACTGTTTTTT.

This clonotype was detected a few times. The chain couples TRBV6-2 or TRBV6-3 to TRBJ2-3, with D hard to call. Trimming left V 11 bases short and J 5 bases short, with 11 bases between. The CDR3 runs to 11 residues. Germline assignment: CDR1 MNHEY and CDR2 SVGEGT. CDR3 residues: CAASPGDTQYF. CDR3 nucleotides: TGTGCCGCCTCGCCAGGAGATACGCAGTATTTT.

This clonotype has a handful of counts. The genes are TRBV27 and TRBJ2-3; 7 positions match TRBD1. This CDR3 is built from 15 residues. V lost 3 bases to trimming and J lost 1 base; unmatched junction nucleotides: 4. The germline V gene encodes CDR1 MNHEY and CDR2 SMNVEV (reference sequence). In DNA, the CDR3 is TGTGCCAGCAGTTTCGACAGGGCTGGCACAGATACGCAGTATTTT. Translated: CASSFDRAGTDTQYF.

The chain links TRBV7-6 to TRBJ2-3; D is perhaps TRBD1 (7 bases). The germline V and J ends were trimmed by 1 base and 1 base, with 15 bases remaining between them. Germline V CDR1 and CDR2: SGHVS, FNYEAQ. The CDR3 is made up of 17 amino acids. CDR3 loop: CASSLEGAVAGTDTQYF. The CDR3 nucleotides read TGTGCCAGCAGCTTAGAGGGGGCGGTAGCGGGCACAGATACGCAGTATTTT.

The DNA for the CDR3 is TGTGCCAGCAGCTTGGCGGGGCGTCCTTCAACTAATGAAAAACTGTTTTTT. Encoded protein: CASSLAGRPSTNEKLFF. The V call is TRBV5-5, the J call TRBJ1-4; possible D gene TRBD1, 5 bases. CDR1 is SGHKS and CDR2 is YYEKEE in the germline V gene (reference sequence). V was cut by 0 bases and J by 0 bases, with 12 bases left in between. The CDR3 totals 17 residues.

In this sample, this clonotype turned up many times. J is TRBJ2-1 and V is TRBV25-1; 9 nucleotides line up with TRBD1. The germline V gene encodes CDR1 MGHDK and CDR2 SYGVNS. V lost 2 bases and J lost 7; bases outside the gene matches: 9. CDR3 length equals 16 residues. CDR3 DNA: TGTGCCAGCAGTGAAGGACAGGGGATGTTGTATAATGAGCAGTTCTTC. Protein sequence: CASSEGQGMLYNEQFF.

This clonotype was seen many times. The rearrangement joins TRBV18 to TRBJ2-7; 11 bases fit TRBD2. The CDR3 sequence is 14 residues long. V lost 3 bases and J lost 4; bases outside the gene matches: 2. Per germline, CDR1 KGHSH and CDR2 LQKENI. Here the CDR3 DNA reads TGTGCCAGCTCACCGGGACTAGCGGTATACGAGCAGTACTTC. This codes for CASSPGLAVYEQYF.

The chain uses TRBV5-6 and TRBJ2-3, with TRBD2 matching over 7 bases. Trimming took 0 bases from V and 6 from J; bases not matched to a gene: 4. CDR1 and CDR2 from the germline V gene are SGHDT and YYEEEE. There are 14 residues in the CDR3. The CDR3 protein is CASSLVGDYDTQYF. DNA for the CDR3: TGTGCCAGCAGCTTGGTAGGGGACTACGATACGCAGTATTTT.

V is TRBV4-3 and J is TRBJ1-1; the D is unclear. V was trimmed by 1 base and J by 5 bases, leaving 11 bases between them. Germline CDR1 reads LGHNA; CDR2 reads YSLEER. The CDR3 consists of 14 residues. The CDR3 DNA follows: TGCGCCAGCAGCCAAGGCCCCCCTGGTACTGAAGCTTTCTTT. Its protein product is CASSQGPPGTEAFF.

CDR3 region: CASSYRVPGQGGYTF. The CDR3 DNA sequence: TGTGCCAGCAGTTACAGAGTCCCGGGACAGGGAGGATACACCTTC. V and J are TRBV6-5 and TRBJ1-2, with 9 positions matching TRBD1. Germline V gene lookup returns CDR1 MNHEY and CDR2 SVGAGI. This CDR3 comprises 15 residues. V dropped 2 bases and J dropped 11; count of bases not matched to a gene: 12.